These 4 T cell receptor beta chains came from one sample sequenced in a study of PD-L1 blockade in urothelial cancer. Profiling relied on immunoSEQ multiplex PCR, and the TCRdb table lists in-frame clones only, not all of them. Of about 51,000 clones listed, 86% are singletons. Material: PBMCs, obtained around atezolizumab (anti-PD-L1) treatment. All receptors derive from a man in his sixties with urothelial cancer.

The chain couples TRBV18 to TRBJ2-5, with D tentatively TRBD1 (6 bases). The CDR3 totals 13 residues. Germline CDR1 reads KGHSH; CDR2 reads LQKENI. The V end lost 3 bases, the J end lost 7 bases, and 12 bases lay between the germline ends. The CDR3 reads CASSPNRDGTQYF. DNA for the CDR3: TGTGCCAGCTCACCCAACAGGGATGGGACCCAGTACTTC.

The chain combines TRBV11-2 with TRBJ2-5, with TRBD1 identical over 9 bases. The CDR3 runs 16 residues. Germline CDR1 and CDR2: SGHAT and FQNNGV. J was trimmed by 1 base and V by 8 bases; bases with no gene match: 11. CDR3 DNA: TGTGCCAGCCAAGGGACAGGGAAGGGGGTCCAAGAGACCCAGTACTTC. It translates to CASQGTGKGVQETQYF. Full variable domain (outside the CDR3, taken from reference TRBV11-2 and TRBJ2-5): EAGVAQSPRYKIIEKRQSVAFWCNPISGHATLYWYQQILGQGPKLLIQFQNNGVVDDSQLPKDRFSAERLKGVDSTLKIQPAKLEDSAVYLCASQGTGKGVQETQYFGPGTRLLVL.

The rearrangement joins TRBV6-5 to TRBJ1-5, with D hard to call. V was clipped by 6 bases and J by 0 bases, with 9 bases between them. The CDR3 is 14 amino acids. Germline CDR1 MNHEY, CDR2 SVGAGI. The chain's CDR3 is CASSPSYSNQPQHF. Here the CDR3 DNA reads TGTGCCAGCAGCCCCAGTTATAGCAATCAGCCCCAGCATTTT.

With respect to this clone: The junction and the germline gene differ at one end; a read error may be behind it. V is TRBV6-5 and J is TRBJ2-7; 8 nucleotides line up with TRBD1. This CDR3 spans 13 amino acids. Germline V gives CDR1 MNHEY, CDR2 SVGAGI. CDR3 coding DNA: TGTGCCAGCAGTCCCGGACAGGGCCGGGGATCAGACTTC. Translating gives CASSPGQGRGSDF.